The rows below give T cell receptor beta chains drawn from one sample of a study of technical replicates of blood from several donors. The protocol was immunoSEQ multiplex PCR, while the TCRdb copy is restricted to in-frame clones and leaves out a portion. Here the sample spans approximately 70,000 clones, roughly nine tenths being singletons. Sequencing was performed on PBMCs. The receptors come from a human donor in good health. Some clones in this sample may be carry-over from other donors' samples. Each CDR3 is given with its conserved first and last residue. The D gene is left open where the match is weak. The size field is filled for only some rows; it gives once, few, many or a size class.

size: NA
J: TRBJ2-2
D: TRBD1
V: TRBV7-9
DNA: TGTGCCAGCATCGGGGACAGGGTGAACACCGGGGAGCTGTTTTTT
CDR3: CASIGDRVNTGELFF

size: NA
J: TRBJ2-5
D: TRBD2
V: TRBV7-2
DNA: TGTGCCAGCAGCTTCGGGGGGGCAATTGAGACCCAGTACTTC
CDR3: CASSFGGAIETQYF

size: NA
J: TRBJ1-2
D: NA
V: TRBV4-2
DNA: TGTGCCAGCAGCTTGTCGGGTCGGGGCAGGGGAGTATCTGGCTACACCTTC
CDR3: CASSLSGRGRGVSGYTF

size: NA
J: TRBJ2-2
D: TRBD2
V: TRBV9
DNA: TGTGCCAGCAGTCACGGGACTAGCGGGGCGCGGGGAACCGGGGAGCTGTTTTTT
CDR3: CASSHGTSGARGTGELFF

size: NA
J: TRBJ1-1
D: NA
V: TRBV5-1
DNA: TGCGCCAGCAGCTTGGTTCCTTCCGGTCAAACTGAAGCTTTCTTT
CDR3: CASSLVPSGQTEAFF

size: NA
J: TRBJ2-7
D: NA
V: TRBV6-6
DNA: TGTGCCAGCAGTTACTCCGCCTACGAGCAGTACTTC
CDR3: CASSYSAYEQYF

size: NA
J: TRBJ2-7
D: TRBD2
V: TRBV7-2
DNA: TGTGCCAGCAGAACAGGACTAGCGGGATCTTACGAGCAGTACTTC
CDR3: CASRTGLAGSYEQYF

size: NA
J: TRBJ1-4
D: TRBD1
V: TRBV4-3
DNA: TGCGCCAGCAGCCCAGGGGGCTTTTATGAAAAACTGTTTTTT
CDR3: CASSPGGFYEKLFF

size: NA
J: TRBJ1-6
D: NA
V: TRBV18
DNA: TGTGCCAGCTCACTCTTCGACGATGAGGATTCACCCCTCCACTTT
CDR3: CASSLFDDEDSPLHF

size: few
J: TRBJ1-1
D: TRBD1
V: TRBV4-3
DNA: TGCGCCAGCAGCCGCCAGACAGGGTTTGGGACTGAAGCTTTCTTT
CDR3: CASSRQTGFGTEAFF

size: NA
J: TRBJ1-5
D: NA
V: TRBV27
DNA: TGTGCCAGCCGAGATTTGGGGGCGTCTGATCAGCCCCAGCATTTT
CDR3: CASRDLGASDQPQHF

size: NA
J: TRBJ1-3
D: TRBD1
V: TRBV4-3
DNA: TGCGCCAGCAGCCATAGGACAGGGCGAATATCTGGAAACACCATATATTTT
CDR3: CASSHRTGRISGNTIYF

size: NA
J: TRBJ1-2
D: NA
V: TRBV4-3
DNA: TGCGCCAGCAGCCAAGAAAGCGGGATATATGGCTACACCTTC
CDR3: CASSQESGIYGYTF

size: NA
J: TRBJ1-3
D: NA
V: TRBV4-3
DNA: TGCGCCAGCAGCCAAGATCGTAGCGTCTCTGGAAACACCATATATTTT
CDR3: CASSQDRSVSGNTIYF

size: NA
J: TRBJ1-2
D: TRBD1
V: TRBV5-1
DNA: TGCGCCAGCAGCTATGGGACAGGCCCCGCGAGCTACACCTTC
CDR3: CASSYGTGPASYTF

size: NA
J: TRBJ1-1
D: NA
V: TRBV6-5
DNA: TGTGCCAGCAGTTACAGTAGGGAGGTACGAGCTTTCTTT
CDR3: CASSYSREVRAFF

size: NA
J: TRBJ1-2
D: NA
V: TRBV5-6
DNA: TGTGCCAGCATCGAAATAGGGGGGGGTTATGGCTACACCTTC
CDR3: CASIEIGGGYGYTF

size: NA
J: TRBJ1-5
D: TRBD1
V: TRBV6-5
DNA: TGTGCCAGCAGGACAGGGACGGATAGCAATCAGCCCCAGCATTTT
CDR3: CASRTGTDSNQPQHF

size: once
J: TRBJ1-1
D: NA
V: TRBV11-3
DNA: TGTGCCAGCAGCATAGATACCGGAGGTGAAGCTTTCTTT
CDR3: CASSIDTGGEAFF

size: NA
J: TRBJ2-7
D: NA
V: TRBV27
DNA: TGTGCCAGCAGTATAAGGGGAAGGATTGACGAGCAGTACTTC
CDR3: CASSIRGRIDEQYF

size: NA
J: TRBJ2-7
D: NA
V: TRBV7-2
DNA: TGTGCCAGCAGCTTAGCGGGGGGACAGAACTACGAGCAGTACTTC
CDR3: CASSLAGGQNYEQYF

size: NA
J: TRBJ1-2
D: TRBD1
V: TRBV19
DNA: TGTGCCAGTAGTCTAACAGGGGAAGGGGGCTACACCTTC
CDR3: CASSLTGEGGYTF

size: NA
J: TRBJ2-2
D: NA
V: TRBV19
DNA: TGTGCCAGTAGTATAATAGAGGGAAACACCGGGGAGCTGTTTTTT
CDR3: CASSIIEGNTGELFF

size: NA
J: TRBJ2-1
D: TRBD2
V: TRBV6-1
DNA: TGTGCCAGCATTGGGGCTAGCGGGGGGGCCGGAGAGCAGTTCTTC
CDR3: CASIGASGGAGEQFF

size: NA
J: TRBJ2-3
D: TRBD2
V: TRBV27
DNA: TGTGCCAGCAGTCATTCTAGCGGTACTAGCACAGATACGCAGTATTTT
CDR3: CASSHSSGTSTDTQYF

size: NA
J: TRBJ2-3
D: TRBD2
V: TRBV9
DNA: TGTGCCAGCAGCGTCCTGTGGGGAGGGGTAGATACGCAGTATTTT
CDR3: CASSVLWGGVDTQYF

size: once
J: TRBJ1-5
D: TRBD1
V: TRBV7-2
DNA: TGTGCCAGCAGCCCGCAAGGGACAGGGGGGAATCAGCCCCAGCATTTT
CDR3: CASSPQGTGGNQPQHF

size: NA
J: TRBJ2-7
D: TRBD1
V: TRBV29-1
DNA: TGCAGCGTTGCCCGGACAGGGACCCACGAGCAGTACTTC
CDR3: CSVARTGTHEQYF

size: NA
J: TRBJ2-1
D: TRBD2
V: TRBV5-4
DNA: TGTGCCAGCAGCTCCGGGACTAGCTTCAATGAGCAGTTCTTC
CDR3: CASSSGTSFNEQFF

size: once
J: TRBJ2-1
D: NA
V: TRBV4-3
DNA: TGCGCCAGCAGCCAAACTGTAACTAGGAGCTCCTACAATGAGCAGTTCTTC
CDR3: CASSQTVTRSSYNEQFF

size: NA
J: TRBJ2-3
D: NA
V: TRBV7-2
DNA: TGTGCCAGCAGCCCCAGGAGCGGGAGCACAGATACGCAGTATTTT
CDR3: CASSPRSGSTDTQYF

size: NA
J: TRBJ2-5
D: TRBD1
V: TRBV7-9
DNA: TGTGCCAGCAGCTTGGGGACAGGGGGCCAAGAGACCCAGTACTTC
CDR3: CASSLGTGGQETQYF

size: NA
J: TRBJ2-2
D: NA
V: TRBV27
DNA: TGTGCCAGCAGTCTCCTACAGGGCGGGGAGCTGTTTTTT
CDR3: CASSLLQGGELFF

size: NA
J: TRBJ1-1
D: NA
V: TRBV7-9
DNA: TGTGCCAGCAGAGAAGGGACACTTGGAGGCACTGAAGCTTTCTTT
CDR3: CASREGTLGGTEAFF

size: NA
J: TRBJ2-5
D: NA
V: TRBV5-4
DNA: TGTGCCAGCAGCTTGAAACGGAACAGTCAAGAGACCCAGTACTTC
CDR3: CASSLKRNSQETQYF

size: NA
J: TRBJ2-3
D: TRBD1
V: TRBV30
DNA: TGTGCCTGGAGTCCGGGACAGCGCACAGATACGCAGTATTTT
CDR3: CAWSPGQRTDTQYF

size: NA
J: TRBJ1-2
D: TRBD1
V: TRBV9
DNA: TGTGCCAGCAGCGTAGCCGGGACAGGGGGGGACTATGGCTACACCTTC
CDR3: CASSVAGTGGDYGYTF

size: NA
J: TRBJ2-3
D: NA
V: TRBV10-2
DNA: TGCGCCAGCAGTGAGAGGGGATTGACGCTAACAGATACGCAGTATTTT
CDR3: CASSERGLTLTDTQYF

size: NA
J: TRBJ2-5
D: NA
V: TRBV7-2
DNA: TGTGCCAGCGCCAGTGAGACCCAGTACTTC
CDR3: CASASETQYF

size: NA
J: TRBJ2-7
D: TRBD2
V: TRBV4-3
DNA: TGCGCCAGCAGCCCCGGACTAGCGGGAGGTGAGCAGTACTTC
CDR3: CASSPGLAGGEQYF

size: NA
J: TRBJ1-2
D: NA
V: TRBV7-2
DNA: TGTGCCAGCAGCTTAGTCGGCAGACTCGACACCTTC
CDR3: CASSLVGRLDTF

size: NA
J: TRBJ1-4
D: NA
V: TRBV6-5
DNA: TGTGCCAGCCATGGATCCCTGGGGGGTGAAAAACTGTTTTTT
CDR3: CASHGSLGGEKLFF

size: NA
J: TRBJ1-2
D: NA
V: TRBV20-1
DNA: TGCAGTGCTAGAGATCTTCGCGGGGACACCTTC
CDR3: CSARDLRGDTF

size: once
J: TRBJ2-5
D: TRBD2
V: TRBV9
DNA: TGTGCCAGCAGCATAACCGGGACTAGCAGCCAAGAGACCCAGTACTTC
CDR3: CASSITGTSSQETQYF

size: NA
J: TRBJ2-1
D: NA
V: TRBV7-8
DNA: TGTGCCAGCAGCTTTTATGACTTCGGGGACAATGAGCAGTTCTTC
CDR3: CASSFYDFGDNEQFF

size: NA
J: TRBJ2-5
D: TRBD2
V: TRBV6-1
DNA: TGTGCCAGCAGTGAACTGTGGCGGGGGAAAGAGACCCAGTACTTC
CDR3: CASSELWRGKETQYF

size: NA
J: TRBJ2-1
D: TRBD2
V: TRBV4-3
DNA: TGCGCCAGCAGCCGGAGACTAGCGGGGTACAATGAGCAGTTCTTC
CDR3: CASSRRLAGYNEQFF

size: NA
J: TRBJ2-7
D: TRBD2
V: TRBV25-1
DNA: TGTGCCAGCAGTGGGGGACTAGCGGGGGACCAAACCTACGAGCAGTACTTC
CDR3: CASSGGLAGDQTYEQYF